This TCR beta chain stems from a study of T cell repertoires in cytomegalovirus infection. General study results and limits: Identification of carriers of CMV plus the relevant HLA was performed using cumulative public TCR beta family frequency. CMV-specific HLA-C-restricted TCR beta clonotypes dominated the ex vivo response.

This clonotype was seen at least ten times. Its antigen remains unknown. This CDR3 contains 14 residues. Losses at the gene ends were 8 bases for V and 4 bases for J; bases not matched to a gene: 8. Per the germline V gene, CDR1 is MNHEY and CDR2 is SMNVEV (reference sequence). MiXCR was run by TCRdb on the reads, yielding one entry per CDR3 protein. The repertoire holds fewer than 350,000 distinct CDR3 sequences, with 8% to 9.5% as singletons. Sample: PBMCs. The chain has TRBV27 and TRBJ2-7; 10 bases agree with TRBD2. The clonotype was recovered from a human donor in good health (CMV status not recorded). Some clones in this sample may be carry-over from other donors' samples. The CDR3 DNA sequence: TGTGCCAGCCCGCGACTAGCGGGTGTGTACGAGCAGTACTTC. As protein: CASPRLAGVYEQYF.